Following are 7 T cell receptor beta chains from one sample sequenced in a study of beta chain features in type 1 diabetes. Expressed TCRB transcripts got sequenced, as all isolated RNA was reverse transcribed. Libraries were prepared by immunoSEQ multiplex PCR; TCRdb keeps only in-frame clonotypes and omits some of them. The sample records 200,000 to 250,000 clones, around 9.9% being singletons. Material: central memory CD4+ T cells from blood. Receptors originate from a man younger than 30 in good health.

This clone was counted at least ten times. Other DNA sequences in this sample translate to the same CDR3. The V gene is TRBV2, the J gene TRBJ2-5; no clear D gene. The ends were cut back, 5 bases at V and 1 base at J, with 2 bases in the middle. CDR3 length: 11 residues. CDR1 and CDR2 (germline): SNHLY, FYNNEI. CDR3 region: CASSPQETQYF. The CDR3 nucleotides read TGTGCCAGCAGTCCCCAAGAGACCCAGTACTTC.

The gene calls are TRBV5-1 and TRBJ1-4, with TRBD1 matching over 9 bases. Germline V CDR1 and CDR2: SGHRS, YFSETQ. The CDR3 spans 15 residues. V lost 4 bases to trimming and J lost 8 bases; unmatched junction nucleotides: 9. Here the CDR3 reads CASSPLQGATEKLFF. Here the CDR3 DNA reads TGCGCCAGCAGCCCGCTACAGGGGGCGACAGAAAAACTGTTTTTT.

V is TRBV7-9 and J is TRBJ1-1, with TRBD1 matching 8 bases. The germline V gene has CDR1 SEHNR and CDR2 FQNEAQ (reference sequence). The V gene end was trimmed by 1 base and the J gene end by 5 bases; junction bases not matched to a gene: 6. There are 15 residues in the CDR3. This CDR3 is CASSLVYRGRTEAFF. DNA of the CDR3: TGTGCCAGCAGCTTAGTCTACAGGGGGAGGACTGAAGCTTTCTTT.

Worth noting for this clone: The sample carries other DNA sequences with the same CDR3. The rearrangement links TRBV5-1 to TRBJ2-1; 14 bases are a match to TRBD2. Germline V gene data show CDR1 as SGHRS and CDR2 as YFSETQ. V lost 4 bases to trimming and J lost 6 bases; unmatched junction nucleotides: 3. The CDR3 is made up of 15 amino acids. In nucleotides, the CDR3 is TGCGCCAGCAGCCTGGGACTAGCGGGAGTCAATGAGCAGTTCTTC. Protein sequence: CASSLGLAGVNEQFF.

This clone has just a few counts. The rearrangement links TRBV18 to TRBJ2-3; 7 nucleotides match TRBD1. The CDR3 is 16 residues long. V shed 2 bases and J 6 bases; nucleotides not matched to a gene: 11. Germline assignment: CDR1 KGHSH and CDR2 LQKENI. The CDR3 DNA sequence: TGTGCCAGCTCACCAAGCCGGGACAGTGCCTGGGATACGCAGTATTTT. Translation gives CASSPSRDSAWDTQYF.

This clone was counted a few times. The DNA of the CDR3 is TGTGCCAGCAGCCAAGAATCGGGACGCAATGAGCAGTTCTTC. Protein product: CASSQESGRNEQFF. The chain links TRBV14 to TRBJ2-1, with D perhaps TRBD1 or TRBD2 (5 bases each). V dropped 0 bases and J dropped 6 bases, with 9 bases sitting between them. Germline V CDR1 and CDR2: SGHDN, FVKESK. CDR3 length equals 14 residues.

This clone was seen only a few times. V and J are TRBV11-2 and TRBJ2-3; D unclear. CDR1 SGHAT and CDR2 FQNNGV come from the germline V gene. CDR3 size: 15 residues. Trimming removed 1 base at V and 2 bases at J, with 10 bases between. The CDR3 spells CASSLVSATTDTQYF. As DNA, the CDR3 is TGTGCCAGCAGCTTAGTCTCAGCGACCACAGATACGCAGTATTTT.